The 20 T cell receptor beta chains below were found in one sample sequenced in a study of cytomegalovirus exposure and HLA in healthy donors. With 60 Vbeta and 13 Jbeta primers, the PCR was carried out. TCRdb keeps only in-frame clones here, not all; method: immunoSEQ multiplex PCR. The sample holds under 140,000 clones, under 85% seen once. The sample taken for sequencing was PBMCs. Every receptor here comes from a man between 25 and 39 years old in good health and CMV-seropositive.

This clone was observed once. The CDR3 is CASSLERGHNSPLHF. CDR3 nucleotides: TGTGCCAGCAGCTTAGAAAGGGGGCATAATTCACCCCTCCACTTT. The V gene is TRBV7-9, the J gene TRBJ1-6, with 7 bases aligning to TRBD1. Germline CDR1 and CDR2: SEHNR and FQNEAQ (reference sequence). The trim removed 1 base at V and 5 bases at J, leaving 2 bases unmatched. The CDR3 sequence is 15 residues long.

CDR3 region: CASSQGTSGGARREQFF. CDR3 nucleotides: TGCGCCAGCAGCCAAGGGACTAGCGGGGGGGCCCGCCGCGAGCAGTTCTTC. The V gene is TRBV4-1, the J gene TRBJ2-1; 15 nucleotides align to TRBD2. The V segment lost 1 base and the J segment 10 bases; nucleotides outside the gene matches: 8. The CDR3 runs 17 residues. Germline V gene lookup returns CDR1 MGHRA and CDR2 YSYEKL.

CDR3 region: CASSLRRGGYTDTQYF. As DNA, the CDR3 is TGTGCCAGCAGCTTGAGACGGGGGGGGTACACAGATACGCAGTATTTT. J is TRBJ2-3 and V is TRBV5-4, with 8 bases lining up with TRBD2. The junction had 6 bases not matched to a gene; V was cut back by 1 base and J by 2 bases. From germline, CDR1 is SGHNT and CDR2 YYREEE (reference sequence). This CDR3 comprises 16 residues.

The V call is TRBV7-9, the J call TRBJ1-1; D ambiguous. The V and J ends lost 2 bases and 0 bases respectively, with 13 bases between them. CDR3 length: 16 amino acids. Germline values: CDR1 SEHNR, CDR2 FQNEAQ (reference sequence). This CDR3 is CASSLSGEGMNTEAFF. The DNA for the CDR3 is TGTGCCAGCAGCTTAAGCGGGGAAGGTATGAACACTGAAGCTTTCTTT.

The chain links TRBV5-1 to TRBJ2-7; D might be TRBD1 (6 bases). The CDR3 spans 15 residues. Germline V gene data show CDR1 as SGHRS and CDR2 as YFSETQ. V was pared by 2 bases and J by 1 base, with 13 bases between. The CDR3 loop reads CASSFSRQESYEQYF. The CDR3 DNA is TGCGCCAGCAGCTTCTCGAGACAGGAGTCCTACGAGCAGTACTTC. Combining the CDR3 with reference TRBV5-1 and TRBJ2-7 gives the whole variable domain KAGVTQTPRYLIKTRGQQVTLSCSPISGHRSVSWYQQTPGQGLQFLFEYFSETQRNKGNFPGRFSGRQFSNSRSEMNVSTLELGDSALYLCASSFSRQESYEQYFGPGTRLTVT.

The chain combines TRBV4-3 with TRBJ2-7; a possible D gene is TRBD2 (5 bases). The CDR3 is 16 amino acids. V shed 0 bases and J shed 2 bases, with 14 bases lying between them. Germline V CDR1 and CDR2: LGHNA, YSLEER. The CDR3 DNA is TGCGCCAGCAGCCAAGATTTGGGCTTGGGAGCCTACGAGCAGTACTTC. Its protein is CASSQDLGLGAYEQYF.

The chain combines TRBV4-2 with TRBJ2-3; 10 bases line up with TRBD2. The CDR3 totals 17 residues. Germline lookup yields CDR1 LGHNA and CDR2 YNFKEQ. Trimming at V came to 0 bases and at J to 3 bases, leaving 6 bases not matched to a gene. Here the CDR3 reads CASSQDGLAGDTDTQYF. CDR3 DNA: TGTGCCAGCAGCCAAGACGGGCTAGCGGGGGATACAGATACGCAGTATTTT.

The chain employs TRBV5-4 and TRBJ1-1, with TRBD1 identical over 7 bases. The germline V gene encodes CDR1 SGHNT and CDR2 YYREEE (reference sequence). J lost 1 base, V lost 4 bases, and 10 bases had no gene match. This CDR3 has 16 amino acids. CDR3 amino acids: CASSQGDGDGNTEAFF. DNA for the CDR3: TGTGCCAGCAGCCAGGGGGATGGGGACGGGAACACTGAAGCTTTCTTT.

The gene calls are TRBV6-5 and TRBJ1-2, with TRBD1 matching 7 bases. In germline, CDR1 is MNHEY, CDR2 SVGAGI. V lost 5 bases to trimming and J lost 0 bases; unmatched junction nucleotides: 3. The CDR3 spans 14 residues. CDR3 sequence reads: CASSRDSTNYGYTF. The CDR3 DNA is TGTGCCAGCAGTCGGGACAGTACTAACTATGGCTACACCTTC.

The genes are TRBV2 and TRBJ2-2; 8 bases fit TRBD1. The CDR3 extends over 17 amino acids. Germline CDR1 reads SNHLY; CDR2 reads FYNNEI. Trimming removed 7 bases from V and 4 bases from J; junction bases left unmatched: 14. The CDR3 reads CASTLDRALGSTGELFF. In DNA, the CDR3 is TGTGCCAGCACTTTGGACAGGGCCCTGGGAAGCACCGGGGAGCTGTTTTTT. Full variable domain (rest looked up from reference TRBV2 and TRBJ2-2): EPEVTQTPSHQVTQMGQEVILRCVPISNHLYFYWYRQILGQKVEFLVSFYNNEISEKSEIFDDQFSVERPDGSNFTLKIRSTKLEDSAMYFCASTLDRALGSTGELFFGEGSRLTVL.

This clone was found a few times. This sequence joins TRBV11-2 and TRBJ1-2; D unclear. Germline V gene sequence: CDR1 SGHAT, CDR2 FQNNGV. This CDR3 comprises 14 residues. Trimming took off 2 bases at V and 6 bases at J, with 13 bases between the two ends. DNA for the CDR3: TGTGCCAGCAGCTTACTCGGAGAAGCCGATGGCTACACCTTC. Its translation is CASSLLGEADGYTF.

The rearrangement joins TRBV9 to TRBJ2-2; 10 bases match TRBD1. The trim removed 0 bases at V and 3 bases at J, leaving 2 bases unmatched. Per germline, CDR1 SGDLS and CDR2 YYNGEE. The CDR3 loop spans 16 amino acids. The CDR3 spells CASSVETGGDTGELFF. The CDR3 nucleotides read TGTGCCAGCAGCGTAGAGACAGGGGGCGACACCGGGGAGCTGTTTTTT.

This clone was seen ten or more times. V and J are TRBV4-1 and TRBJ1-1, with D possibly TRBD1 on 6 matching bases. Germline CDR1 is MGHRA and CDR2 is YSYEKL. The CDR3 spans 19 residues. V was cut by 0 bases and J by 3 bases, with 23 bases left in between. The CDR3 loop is CASSQERGVNRVKDTEAFF. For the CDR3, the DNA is TGCGCCAGCAGCCAAGAGAGGGGCGTAAACAGGGTCAAAGACACTGAAGCTTTCTTT.

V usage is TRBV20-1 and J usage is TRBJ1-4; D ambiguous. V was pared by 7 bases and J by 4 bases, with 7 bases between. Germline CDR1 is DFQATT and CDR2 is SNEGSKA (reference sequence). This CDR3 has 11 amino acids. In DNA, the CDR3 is TGCAGTGTGGCCATTAATGAAAAACTGTTTTTT. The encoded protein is CSVAINEKLFF.

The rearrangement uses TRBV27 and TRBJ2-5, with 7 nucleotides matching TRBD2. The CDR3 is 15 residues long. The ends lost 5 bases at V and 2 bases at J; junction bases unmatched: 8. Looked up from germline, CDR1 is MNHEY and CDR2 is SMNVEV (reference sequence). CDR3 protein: CASSPLAARQETQYF. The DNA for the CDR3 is TGTGCCAGCAGTCCCCTAGCGGCCCGACAAGAGACCCAGTACTTC.

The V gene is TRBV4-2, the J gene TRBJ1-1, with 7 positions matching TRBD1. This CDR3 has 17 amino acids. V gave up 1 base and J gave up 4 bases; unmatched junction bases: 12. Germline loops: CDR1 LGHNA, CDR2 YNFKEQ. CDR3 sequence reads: CASSQASGGTALTEAFF. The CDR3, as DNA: TGTGCCAGCAGCCAAGCCTCGGGTGGGACAGCCCTCACTGAAGCTTTCTTT.

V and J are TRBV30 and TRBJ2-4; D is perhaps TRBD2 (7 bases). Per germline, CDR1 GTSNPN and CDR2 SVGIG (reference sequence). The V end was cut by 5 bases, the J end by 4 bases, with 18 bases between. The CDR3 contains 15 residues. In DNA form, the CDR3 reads TGTGCCTGGGTTGACCTGGGGGGGCCTAAAAACATTCAGTACTTC. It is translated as CAWVDLGGPKNIQYF.

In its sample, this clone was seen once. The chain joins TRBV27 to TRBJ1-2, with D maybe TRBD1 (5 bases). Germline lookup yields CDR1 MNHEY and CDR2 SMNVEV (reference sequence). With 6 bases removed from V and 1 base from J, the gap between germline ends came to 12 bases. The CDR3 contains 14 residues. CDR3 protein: CASRGAAFNYGYTF. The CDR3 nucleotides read TGTGCCAGCAGAGGGGCAGCCTTTAACTATGGCTACACCTTC.

The CDR3 region has the DNA TGCGCCAGCAGCTTGGACGGGGGTGCCCAGTACTTC. Its protein is CASSLDGGAQYF. This rearrangement joins TRBV5-1 to TRBJ2-5; weak D call: TRBD2 (6 bases). The germline V and J ends were trimmed by 0 bases and 9 bases, with 9 bases remaining between them. The CDR3 consists of 12 residues. Germline V gene lookup returns CDR1 SGHRS and CDR2 YFSETQ.

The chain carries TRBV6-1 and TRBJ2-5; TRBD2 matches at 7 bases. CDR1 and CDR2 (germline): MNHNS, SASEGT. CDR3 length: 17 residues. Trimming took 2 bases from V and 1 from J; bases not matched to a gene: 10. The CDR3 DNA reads TGTGCCAGCAGTGAAACCTCCCGCGGGGGATTCCAAGAGACCCAGTACTTC. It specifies CASSETSRGGFQETQYF.